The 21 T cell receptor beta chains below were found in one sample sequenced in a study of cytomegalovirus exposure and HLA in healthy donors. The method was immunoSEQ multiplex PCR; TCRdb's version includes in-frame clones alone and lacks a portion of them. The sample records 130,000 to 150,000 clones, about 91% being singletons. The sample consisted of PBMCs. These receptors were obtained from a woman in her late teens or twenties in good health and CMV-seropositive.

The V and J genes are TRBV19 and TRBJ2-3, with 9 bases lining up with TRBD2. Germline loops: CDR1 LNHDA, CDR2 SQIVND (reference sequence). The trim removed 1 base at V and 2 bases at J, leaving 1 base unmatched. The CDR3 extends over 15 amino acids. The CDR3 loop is CASSIASGVTDTQYF. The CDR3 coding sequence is TGTGCCAGTAGTATAGCTAGCGGGGTCACAGATACGCAGTATTTT.

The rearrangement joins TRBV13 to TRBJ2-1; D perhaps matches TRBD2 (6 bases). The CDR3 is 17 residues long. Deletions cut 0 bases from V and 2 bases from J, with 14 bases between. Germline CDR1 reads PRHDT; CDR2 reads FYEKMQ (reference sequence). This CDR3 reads CASSLGPGGPTYNEQFF. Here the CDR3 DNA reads TGTGCCAGCAGCTTAGGGCCCGGGGGACCCACCTACAATGAGCAGTTCTTC.

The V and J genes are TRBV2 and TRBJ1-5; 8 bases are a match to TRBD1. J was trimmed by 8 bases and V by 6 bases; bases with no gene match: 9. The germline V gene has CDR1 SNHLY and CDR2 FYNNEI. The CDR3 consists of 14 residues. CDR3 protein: CASRTGQVTEPQHF. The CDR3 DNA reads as TGTGCCAGCAGAACGGGACAGGTGACAGAGCCCCAGCATTTT.

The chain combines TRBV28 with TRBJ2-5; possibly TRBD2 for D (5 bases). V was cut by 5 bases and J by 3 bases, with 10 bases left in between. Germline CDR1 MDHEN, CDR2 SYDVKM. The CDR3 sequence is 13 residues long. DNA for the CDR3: TGTGCCAGCAGTGAAGGACTGGAAGAGACCCAGTACTTC. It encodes CASSEGLEETQYF.

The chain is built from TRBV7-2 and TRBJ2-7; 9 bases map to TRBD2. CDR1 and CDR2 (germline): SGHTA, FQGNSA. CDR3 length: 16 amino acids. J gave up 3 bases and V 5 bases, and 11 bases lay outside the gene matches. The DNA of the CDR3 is TGTGCCAGCAGCGCCCGCGGGGGGGGCCCGATCTACGAGCAGTACTTC. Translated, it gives CASSARGGGPIYEQYF.

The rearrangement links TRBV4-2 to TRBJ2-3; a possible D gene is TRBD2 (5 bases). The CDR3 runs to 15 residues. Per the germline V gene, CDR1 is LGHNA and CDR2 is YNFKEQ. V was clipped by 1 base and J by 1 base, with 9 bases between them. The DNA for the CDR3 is TGTGCCAGCAGCCAAGGGAACGGGGGCACAGATACGCAGTATTTT. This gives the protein CASSQGNGGTDTQYF.

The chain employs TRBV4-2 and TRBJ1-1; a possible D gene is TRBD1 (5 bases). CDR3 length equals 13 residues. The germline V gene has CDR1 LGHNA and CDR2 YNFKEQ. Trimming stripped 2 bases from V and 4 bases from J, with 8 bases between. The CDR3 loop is CASSQLRVTEAFF. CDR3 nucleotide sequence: TGTGCCAGCAGCCAACTCAGGGTCACTGAAGCTTTCTTT.

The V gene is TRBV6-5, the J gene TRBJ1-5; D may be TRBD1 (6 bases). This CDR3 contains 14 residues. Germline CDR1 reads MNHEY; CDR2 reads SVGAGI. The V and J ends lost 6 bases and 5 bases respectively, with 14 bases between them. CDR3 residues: CASRRTQGYQPQHF. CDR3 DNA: TGTGCCAGCAGGAGGACACAGGGCTATCAGCCCCAGCATTTT.

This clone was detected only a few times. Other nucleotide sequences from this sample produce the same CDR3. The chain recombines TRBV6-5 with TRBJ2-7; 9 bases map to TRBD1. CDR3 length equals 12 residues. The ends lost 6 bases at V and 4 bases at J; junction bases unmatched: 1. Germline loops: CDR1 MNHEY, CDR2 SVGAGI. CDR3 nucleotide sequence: TGTGCCAGCAGAGGACAGGGGTACGAGCAGTACTTC. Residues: CASRGQGYEQYF.

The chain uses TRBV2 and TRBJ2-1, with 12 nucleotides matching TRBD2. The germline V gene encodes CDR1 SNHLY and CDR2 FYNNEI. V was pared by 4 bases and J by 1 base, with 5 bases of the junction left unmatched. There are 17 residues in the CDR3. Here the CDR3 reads CASSGRLAGASYNEQFF. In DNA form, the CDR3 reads TGTGCCAGCAGTGGCCGACTAGCGGGAGCATCCTACAATGAGCAGTTCTTC.

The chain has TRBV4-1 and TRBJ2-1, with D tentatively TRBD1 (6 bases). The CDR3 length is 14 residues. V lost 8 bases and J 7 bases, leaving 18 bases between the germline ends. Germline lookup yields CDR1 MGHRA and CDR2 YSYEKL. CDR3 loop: CASRSGSQGNEQFF. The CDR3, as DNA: TGCGCCAGCCGCTCGGGGTCCCAGGGGAATGAGCAGTTCTTC.

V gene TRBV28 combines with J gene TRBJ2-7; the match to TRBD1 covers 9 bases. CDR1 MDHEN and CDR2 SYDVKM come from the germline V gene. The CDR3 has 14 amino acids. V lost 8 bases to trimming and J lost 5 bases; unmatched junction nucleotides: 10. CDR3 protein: CASALQGAVNEQYF. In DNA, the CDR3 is TGTGCCAGCGCATTACAGGGGGCAGTAAACGAGCAGTACTTC.

CDR3 loop: CASSSVAGIYEQYF. In DNA, the CDR3 is TGTGCCAGTAGTTCTGTAGCGGGGATCTACGAGCAGTACTTC. This chain connects TRBV19 to TRBJ2-7, with 8 bases lining up with TRBD2. The germline V gene encodes CDR1 LNHDA and CDR2 SQIVND (reference sequence). The CDR3 has 14 amino acids. The junction had 6 bases not matched to a gene; V was cut back by 5 bases and J by 3 bases.

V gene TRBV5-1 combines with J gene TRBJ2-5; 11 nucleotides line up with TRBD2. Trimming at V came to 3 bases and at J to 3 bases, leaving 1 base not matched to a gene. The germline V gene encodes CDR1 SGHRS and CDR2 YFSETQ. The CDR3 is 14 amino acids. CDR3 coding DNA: TGCGCCAGCAGCTCGGGACTAGCGGAAGAGACCCAGTACTTC. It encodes CASSSGLAEETQYF.

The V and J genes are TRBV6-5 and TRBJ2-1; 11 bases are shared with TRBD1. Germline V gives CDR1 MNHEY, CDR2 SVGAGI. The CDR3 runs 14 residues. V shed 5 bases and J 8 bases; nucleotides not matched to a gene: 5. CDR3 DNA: TGTGCCAGCAGTCCGAGGACAGGGGGCGATGAGCAGTTCTTC. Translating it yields CASSPRTGGDEQFF.

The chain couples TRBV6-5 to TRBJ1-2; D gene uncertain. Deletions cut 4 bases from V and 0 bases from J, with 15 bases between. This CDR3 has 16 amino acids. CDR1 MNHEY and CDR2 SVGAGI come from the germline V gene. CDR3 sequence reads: CASSSSHLAANYGYTF. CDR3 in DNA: TGTGCCAGCAGTTCCTCCCACCTAGCAGCTAACTATGGCTACACCTTC.

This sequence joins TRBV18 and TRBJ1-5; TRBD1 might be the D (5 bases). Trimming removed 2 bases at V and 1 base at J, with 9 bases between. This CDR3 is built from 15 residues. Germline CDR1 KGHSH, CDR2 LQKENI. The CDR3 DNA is TGTGCCAGCTCACCAGCTCGGGGGAGCAATCAGCCCCAGCATTTT. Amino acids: CASSPARGSNQPQHF.

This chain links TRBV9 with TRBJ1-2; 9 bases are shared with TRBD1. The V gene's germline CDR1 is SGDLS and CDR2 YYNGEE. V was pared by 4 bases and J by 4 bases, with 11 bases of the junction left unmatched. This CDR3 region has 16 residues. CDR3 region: CASSPAGTGLGYGYTF. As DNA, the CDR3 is TGTGCCAGCAGCCCAGCCGGGACAGGGTTGGGCTATGGCTACACCTTC. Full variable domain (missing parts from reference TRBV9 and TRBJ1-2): DSGVTQTPKHLITATGQRVTLRCSPRSGDLSVYWYQQSLDQGLQFLIQYYNGEERAKGNILERFSAQQFPDLHSELNLSSLELGDSALYFCASSPAGTGLGYGYTFGSGTRLTVV.

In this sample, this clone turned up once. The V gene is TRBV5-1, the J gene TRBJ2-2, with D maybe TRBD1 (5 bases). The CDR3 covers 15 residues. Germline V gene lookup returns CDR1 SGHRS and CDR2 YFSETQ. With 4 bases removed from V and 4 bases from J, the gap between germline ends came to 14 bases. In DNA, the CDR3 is TGCGCCAGCAGCGGGCTTGTCAGGGCCACCGGGGAGCTGTTTTTT. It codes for CASSGLVRATGELFF.

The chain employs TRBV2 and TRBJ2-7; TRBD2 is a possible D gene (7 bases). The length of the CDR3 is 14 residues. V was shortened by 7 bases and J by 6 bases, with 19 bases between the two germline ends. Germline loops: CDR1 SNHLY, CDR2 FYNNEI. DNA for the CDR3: TGTGCCAGCATAAAGTCTTCGGGGGGCACCGAGCAGTACTTC. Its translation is CASIKSSGGTEQYF.

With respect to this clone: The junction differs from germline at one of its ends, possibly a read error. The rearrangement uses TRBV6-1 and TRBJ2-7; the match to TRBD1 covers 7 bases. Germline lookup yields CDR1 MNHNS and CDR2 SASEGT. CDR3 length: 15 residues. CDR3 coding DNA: TGTGCCAGCAGAGAAGGCAGACAGGGCTCCTACGAGCAGTACTTC. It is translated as CASREGRQGSYEQYF.